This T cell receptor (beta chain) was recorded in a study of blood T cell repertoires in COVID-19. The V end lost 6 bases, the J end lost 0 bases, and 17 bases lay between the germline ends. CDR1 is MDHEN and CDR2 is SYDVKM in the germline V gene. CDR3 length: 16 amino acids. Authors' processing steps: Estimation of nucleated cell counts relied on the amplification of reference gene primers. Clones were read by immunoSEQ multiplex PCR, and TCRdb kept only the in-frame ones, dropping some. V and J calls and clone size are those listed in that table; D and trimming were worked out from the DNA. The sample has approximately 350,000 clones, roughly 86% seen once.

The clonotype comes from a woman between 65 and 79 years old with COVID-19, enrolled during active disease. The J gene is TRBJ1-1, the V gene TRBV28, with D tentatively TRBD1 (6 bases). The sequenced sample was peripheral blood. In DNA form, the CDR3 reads TGTGCCAGCAGGACCGGGGGGGCCATTTTGAACACTGAAGCTTTCTTT. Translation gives CASRTGGAILNTEAFF.